This T cell receptor beta chain is drawn from a study of T cells in localized non-small cell lung cancer. Broader study findings: Clonality of T cells reached its maximum in uninvolved adjacent lung, surpassing tumor. The tumor had only one region sequenced, so heterogeneity remains possible.

About this clone itself: The target antigen is unknown.

The data were produced by immunoSEQ multiplex PCR, yet TCRdb's version contains in-frame clones alone and is incomplete. The sample gives more than 25,000 clones, about nine tenths of which show up once; over 9% is in the top ten. The clonotype comes from a woman between 40 and 69 years old with stage I lung adenocarcinoma. The sample consisted of peripheral blood, taken before any cancer treatment.

CDR3 sequence (DNA): TGTGCCTGGAGAGGCGGGGGCAATGAGCAGTTCTTC. This sequence encodes CAWRGGGNEQFF. The chain recombines TRBV30 with TRBJ2-1; 7 positions agree with TRBD2. The CDR3 sequence is 12 residues long. V dropped 3 bases and J dropped 6; count of bases not matched to a gene: 2. Germline V gene lookup returns CDR1 GTSNPN and CDR2 SVGIG (reference sequence).